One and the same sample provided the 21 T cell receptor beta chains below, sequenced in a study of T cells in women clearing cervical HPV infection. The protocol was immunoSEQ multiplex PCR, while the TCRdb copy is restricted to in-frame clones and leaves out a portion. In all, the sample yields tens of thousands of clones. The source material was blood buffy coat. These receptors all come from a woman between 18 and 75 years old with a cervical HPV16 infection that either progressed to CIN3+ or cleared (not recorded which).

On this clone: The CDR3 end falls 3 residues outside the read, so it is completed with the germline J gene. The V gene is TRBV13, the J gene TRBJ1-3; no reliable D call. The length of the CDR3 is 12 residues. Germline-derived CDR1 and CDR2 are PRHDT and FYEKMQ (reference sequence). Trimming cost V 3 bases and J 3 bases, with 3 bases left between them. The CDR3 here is CASSFSGNTIYF. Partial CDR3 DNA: TGTGCCAGCAGCTTCAGTGGAAACACC.

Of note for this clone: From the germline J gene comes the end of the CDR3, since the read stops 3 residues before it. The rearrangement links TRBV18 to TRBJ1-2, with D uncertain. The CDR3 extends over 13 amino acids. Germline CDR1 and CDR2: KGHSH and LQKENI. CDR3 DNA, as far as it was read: TGTGCCAGCTCACTACTAGTAAGCCACGAC. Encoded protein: CASSLLVSHD. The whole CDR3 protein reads CASSLLVSHDYTF. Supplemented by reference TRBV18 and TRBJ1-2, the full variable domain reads NAGVMQNPRHLVRRRGQEARLRCSPMKGHSHVYWYRQLPEEGLKFMVYLQKENIIDESGMPKERFSAEFPKEGPSILRIQQVVRGDSAAYFCASSLLVSHDYTFGSGTRLTVV.

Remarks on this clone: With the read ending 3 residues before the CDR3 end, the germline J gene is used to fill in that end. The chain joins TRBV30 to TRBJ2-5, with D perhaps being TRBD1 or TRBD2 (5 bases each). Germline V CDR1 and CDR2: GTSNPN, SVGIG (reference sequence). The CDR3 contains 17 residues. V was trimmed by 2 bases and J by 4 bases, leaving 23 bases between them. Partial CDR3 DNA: TGTGCCTGGAGTAAGAGGGGATGGGCCCTTCTGGGAGAGACC. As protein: CAWSKRGWALLGET. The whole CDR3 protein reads CAWSKRGWALLGETQYF.

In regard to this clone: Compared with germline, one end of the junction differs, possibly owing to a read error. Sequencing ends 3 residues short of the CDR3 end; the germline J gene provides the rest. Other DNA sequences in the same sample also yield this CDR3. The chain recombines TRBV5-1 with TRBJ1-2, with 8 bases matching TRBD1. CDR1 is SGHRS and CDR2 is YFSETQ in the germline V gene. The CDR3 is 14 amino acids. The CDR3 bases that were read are TGCGCCAGCAGCTTGGGACAGGGGAACTATGGA. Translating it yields CASSLGQGNYG. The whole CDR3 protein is CASSLGQGNYGYTF.

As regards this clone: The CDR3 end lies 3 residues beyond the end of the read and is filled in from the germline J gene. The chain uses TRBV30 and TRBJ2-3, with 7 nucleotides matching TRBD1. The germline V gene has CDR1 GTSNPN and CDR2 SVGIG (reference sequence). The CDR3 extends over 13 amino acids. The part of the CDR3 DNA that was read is TGTGCCTGGAGTCGACAGGGCTATCAGCCG. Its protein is CAWSRQGYQP. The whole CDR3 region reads CAWSRQGYQPQYF.

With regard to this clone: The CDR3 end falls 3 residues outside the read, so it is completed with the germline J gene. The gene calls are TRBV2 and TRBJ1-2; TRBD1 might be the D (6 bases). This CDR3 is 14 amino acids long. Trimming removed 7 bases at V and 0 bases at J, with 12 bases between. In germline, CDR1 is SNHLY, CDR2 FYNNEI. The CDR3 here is CASILQGSNYGYTF. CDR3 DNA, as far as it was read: TGTGCCAGCATCCTACAGGGATCTAACTATGGC.

The CDR3 DNA, read in part, is TGTGCCAGTAGTATCCCGAGGGAGACC. This encodes CASSIPRET. The entire CDR3 sequence reads CASSIPRETQYF. V and J are TRBV19 and TRBJ2-5; D unclear. Read data end 3 residues before the CDR3 end; the end is taken from the germline J gene. Per germline, CDR1 LNHDA and CDR2 SQIVND (reference sequence). This CDR3 region has 12 residues. With 3 bases removed from V and 5 bases from J, the gap between germline ends came to 7 bases.

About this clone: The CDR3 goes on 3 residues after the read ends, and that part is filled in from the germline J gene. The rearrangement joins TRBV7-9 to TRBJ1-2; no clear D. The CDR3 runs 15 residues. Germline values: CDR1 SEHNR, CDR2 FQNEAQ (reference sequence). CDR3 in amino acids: CASSQRGRAYNDYTF. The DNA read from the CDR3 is TGTGCCAGCAGCCAGCGCGGGAGAGCCTACAATGAC.

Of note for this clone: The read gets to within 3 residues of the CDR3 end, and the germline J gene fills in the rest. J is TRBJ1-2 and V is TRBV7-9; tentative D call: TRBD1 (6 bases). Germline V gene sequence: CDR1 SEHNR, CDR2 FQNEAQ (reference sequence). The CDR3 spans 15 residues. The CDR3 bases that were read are TGTGCCAGCAGCCAGCAGGACAGCAGAGGGGACGAC. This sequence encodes CASSQQDSRGDD. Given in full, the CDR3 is CASSQQDSRGDDYTF.

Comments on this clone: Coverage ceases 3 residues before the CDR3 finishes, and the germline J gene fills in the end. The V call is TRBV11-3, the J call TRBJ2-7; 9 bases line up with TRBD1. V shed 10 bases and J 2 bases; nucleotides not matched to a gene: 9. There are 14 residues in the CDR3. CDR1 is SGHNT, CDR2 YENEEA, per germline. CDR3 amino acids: CATSPRDRAYEQYF. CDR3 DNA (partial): TGTGCCACCTCCCCCCGGGACAGGGCCTACGAG.

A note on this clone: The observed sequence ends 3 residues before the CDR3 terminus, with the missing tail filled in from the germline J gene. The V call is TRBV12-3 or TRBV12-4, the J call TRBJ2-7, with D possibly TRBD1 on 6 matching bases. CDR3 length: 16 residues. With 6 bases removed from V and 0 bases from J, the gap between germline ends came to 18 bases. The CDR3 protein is CASSPGGWRNSYEQYF. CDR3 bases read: TGTGCCAGCAGCCCTGGGGGCTGGCGGAACTCCTACGAG.

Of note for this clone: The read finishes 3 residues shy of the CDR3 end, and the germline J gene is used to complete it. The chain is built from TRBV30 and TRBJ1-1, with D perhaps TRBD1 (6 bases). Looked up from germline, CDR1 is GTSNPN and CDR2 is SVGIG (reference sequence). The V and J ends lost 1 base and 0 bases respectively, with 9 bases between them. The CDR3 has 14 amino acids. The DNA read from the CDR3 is TGTGCCTGGAGTGCCGGGACACTGAACACTGAA. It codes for CAWSAGTLNTE. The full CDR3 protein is CAWSAGTLNTEAFF.

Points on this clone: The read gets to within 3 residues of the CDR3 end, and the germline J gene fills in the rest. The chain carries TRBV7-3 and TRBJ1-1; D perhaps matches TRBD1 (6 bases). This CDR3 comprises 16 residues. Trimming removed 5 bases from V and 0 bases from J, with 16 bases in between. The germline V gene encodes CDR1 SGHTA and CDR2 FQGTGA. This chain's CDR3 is CASSTTGSLMNTEAFF. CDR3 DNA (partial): TGTGCCAGCAGCACCACAGGGAGTCTTATGAACACTGAA.

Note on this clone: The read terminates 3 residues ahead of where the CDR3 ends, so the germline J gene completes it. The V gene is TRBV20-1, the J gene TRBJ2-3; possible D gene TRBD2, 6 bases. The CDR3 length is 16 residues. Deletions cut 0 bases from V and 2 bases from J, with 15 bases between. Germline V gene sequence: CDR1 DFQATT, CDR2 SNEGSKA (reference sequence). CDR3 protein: CSARDVRDFDTDTQYF. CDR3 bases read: TGCAGTGCTAGAGATGTTCGGGACTTCGACACAGATACG.

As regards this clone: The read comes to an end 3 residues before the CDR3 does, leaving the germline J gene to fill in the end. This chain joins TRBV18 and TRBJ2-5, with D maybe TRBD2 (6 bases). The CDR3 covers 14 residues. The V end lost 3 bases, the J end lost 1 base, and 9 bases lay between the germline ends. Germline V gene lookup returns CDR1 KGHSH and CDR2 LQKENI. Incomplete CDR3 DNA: TGTGCCAGCTCACCCACTAGCTTCCAAGAGACC. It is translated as CASSPTSFQET. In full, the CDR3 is CASSPTSFQETQYF. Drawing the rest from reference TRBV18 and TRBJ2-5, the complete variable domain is NAGVMQNPRHLVRRRGQEARLRCSPMKGHSHVYWYRQLPEEGLKFMVYLQKENIIDESGMPKERFSAEFPKEGPSILRIQQVVRGDSAAYFCASSPTSFQETQYFGPGTRLLVL.

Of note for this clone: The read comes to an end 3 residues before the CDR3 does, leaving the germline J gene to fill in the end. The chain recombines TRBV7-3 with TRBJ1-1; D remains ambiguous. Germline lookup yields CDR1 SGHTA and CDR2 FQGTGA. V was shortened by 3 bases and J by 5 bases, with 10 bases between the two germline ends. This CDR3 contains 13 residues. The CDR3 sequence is CASSFEGKTEAFF. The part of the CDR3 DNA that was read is TGTGCCAGCAGCTTTGAGGGCAAGACTGAA.

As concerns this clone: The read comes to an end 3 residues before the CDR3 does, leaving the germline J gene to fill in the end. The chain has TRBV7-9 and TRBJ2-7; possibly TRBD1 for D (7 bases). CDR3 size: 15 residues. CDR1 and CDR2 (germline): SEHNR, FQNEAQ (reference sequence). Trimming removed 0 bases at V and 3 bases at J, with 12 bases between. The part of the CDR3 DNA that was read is TGTGCCAGCAGCTTAGCCTCGCAGGGGGGCTACGAG. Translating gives CASSLASQGGYE. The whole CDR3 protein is CASSLASQGGYEQYF.

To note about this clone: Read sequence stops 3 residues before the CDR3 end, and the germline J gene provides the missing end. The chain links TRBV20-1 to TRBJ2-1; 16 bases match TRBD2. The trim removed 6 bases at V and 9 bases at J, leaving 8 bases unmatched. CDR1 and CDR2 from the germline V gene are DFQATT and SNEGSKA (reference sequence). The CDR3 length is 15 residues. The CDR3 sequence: CSAHPGTSGRAEQFF. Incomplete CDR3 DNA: TGCAGTGCCCACCCCGGGACTAGCGGGAGGGCTGAG.

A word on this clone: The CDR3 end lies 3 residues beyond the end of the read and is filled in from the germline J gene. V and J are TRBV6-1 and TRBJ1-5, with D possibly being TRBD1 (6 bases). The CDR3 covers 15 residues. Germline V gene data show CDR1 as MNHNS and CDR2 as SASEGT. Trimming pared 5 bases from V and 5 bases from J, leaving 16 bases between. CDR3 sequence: CASSKGQSFDQPQHF. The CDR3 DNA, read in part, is TGTGCCAGCAGTAAAGGACAGTCATTTGATCAGCCC.

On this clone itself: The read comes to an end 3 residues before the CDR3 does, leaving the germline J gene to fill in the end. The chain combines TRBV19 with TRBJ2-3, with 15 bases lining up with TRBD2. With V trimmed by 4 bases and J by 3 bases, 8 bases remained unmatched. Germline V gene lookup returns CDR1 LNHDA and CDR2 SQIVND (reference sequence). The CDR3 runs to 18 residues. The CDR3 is CASSRGLAGGSGTDTQYF. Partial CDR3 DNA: TGTGCCAGTAGTAGGGGACTAGCGGGAGGTAGTGGGACAGATACG. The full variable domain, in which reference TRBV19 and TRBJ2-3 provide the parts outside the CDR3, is DGGITQSPKYLFRKEGQNVTLSCEQNLNHDAMYWYRQDPGQGLRLIYYSQIVNDFQKGDIAEGYSVSREKKESFPLTVTSAQKNPTAFYLCASSRGLAGGSGTDTQYFGPGTRLTVL.

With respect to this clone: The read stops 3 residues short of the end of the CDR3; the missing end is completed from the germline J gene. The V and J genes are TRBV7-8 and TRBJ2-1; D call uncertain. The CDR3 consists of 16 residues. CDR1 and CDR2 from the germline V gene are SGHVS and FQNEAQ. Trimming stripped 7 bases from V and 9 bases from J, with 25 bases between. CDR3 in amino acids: CASTLSVVQTFSEQFF. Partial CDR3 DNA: TGTGCCAGCACCCTCAGCGTGGTGCAAACTTTCAGTGAG.